These 6 T cell receptor beta chains were sequenced from one sample in a study of shared clonotypes between healthy human individuals. The assay was immunoSEQ multiplex PCR, and TCRdb's table has in-frame clones only and misses some. The sample yields a few million clones, 90% to 97% seen once. Sample: naive CD4+ T cells sorted from blood. The subset is: CD45RA+ positively selected. These receptor sequences come from a man aged 18 to 29 in good health.

The rearrangement joins TRBV2 to TRBJ2-1; TRBD2 matches 7 bases. V lost 8 bases and J lost 4; bases outside the gene matches: 8. CDR1 and CDR2 (germline): SNHLY, FYNNEI. This CDR3 has 14 residues. CDR3 loop: CASYSGLSYNEQFF. The DNA of the CDR3 is TGTGCCAGCTACTCGGGACTATCATACAATGAGCAGTTCTTC. Full variable domain (missing parts from reference TRBV2 and TRBJ2-1): EPEVTQTPSHQVTQMGQEVILRCVPISNHLYFYWYRQILGQKVEFLVSFYNNEISEKSEIFDDQFSVERPDGSNFTLKIRSTKLEDSAMYFCASYSGLSYNEQFFGPGTRLTVL.

This chain links TRBV7-3 with TRBJ2-7, with unresolved D. Germline V gene sequence: CDR1 SGHTA, CDR2 FQGTGA. Trimming stripped 5 bases from V and 6 bases from J, with 14 bases between. CDR3 length: 13 residues. The CDR3 region has the DNA TGTGCCAGCAGCATAATAGAATCTGGCGAGCAGTACTTC. Translating it yields CASSIIESGEQYF.

The J gene is TRBJ2-7, the V gene TRBV18, with 7 bases lining up with TRBD1. The germline V gene has CDR1 KGHSH and CDR2 LQKENI. The CDR3 sequence is 15 residues long. V lost 3 bases, J lost 2 bases, and 7 bases stayed unmatched. CDR3 region: CASSPPGTDPYEQYF. CDR3 in DNA: TGTGCCAGCTCACCCCCCGGGACAGACCCCTACGAGCAGTACTTC.

J is TRBJ1-2 and V is TRBV11-2; 8 nucleotides match TRBD1. Germline V lookup: CDR1 SGHAT, CDR2 FQNNGV. This CDR3 is 15 amino acids long. The trim removed 0 bases at V and 4 bases at J, leaving 4 bases unmatched. CDR3 DNA sequence: TGTGCCAGCAGCTTAGAGGGGGGGACAGGCTATGGCTACACCTTC. Amino acids: CASSLEGGTGYGYTF.

This clone was counted a single time. The chain is built from TRBV11-2 and TRBJ2-7; 9 nucleotides agree with TRBD1. CDR1 and CDR2 from the germline V gene are SGHAT and FQNNGV. V dropped 5 bases and J dropped 3; count of bases not matched to a gene: 11. The CDR3 consists of 16 residues. Written as DNA, the CDR3 is TGTGCCAGCAGCCCTGGATGGGACAGGGCCAACTACGAGCAGTACTTC. Amino acids: CASSPGWDRANYEQYF.

The CDR3 DNA reads TGCGCCAGCAGCTTGGACCGTTCGTGGGGAAACACCATATATTTT. It specifies CASSLDRSWGNTIYF. J is TRBJ1-3 and V is TRBV5-1, with D hard to call. The V gene's germline CDR1 is SGHRS and CDR2 YFSETQ. The V and J ends lost 0 bases and 4 bases respectively, with 11 bases between them. The CDR3 contains 15 residues.